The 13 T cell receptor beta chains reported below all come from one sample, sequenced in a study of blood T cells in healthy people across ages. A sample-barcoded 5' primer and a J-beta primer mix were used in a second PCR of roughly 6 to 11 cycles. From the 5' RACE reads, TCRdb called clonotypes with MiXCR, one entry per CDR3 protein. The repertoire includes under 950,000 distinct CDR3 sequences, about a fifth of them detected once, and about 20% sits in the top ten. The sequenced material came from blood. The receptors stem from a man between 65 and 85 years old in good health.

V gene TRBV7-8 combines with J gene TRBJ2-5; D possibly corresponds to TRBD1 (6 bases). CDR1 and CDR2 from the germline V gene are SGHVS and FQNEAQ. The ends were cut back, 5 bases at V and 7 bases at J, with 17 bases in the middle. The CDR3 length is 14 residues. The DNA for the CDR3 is TGTGCCAGCAGCGCCGATCGGGACACGATGACCCAGTACTTC. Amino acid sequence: CASSADRDTMTQYF. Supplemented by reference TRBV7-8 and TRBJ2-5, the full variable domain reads GAGVSQSPRYKVAKRGQDVALRCDPISGHVSLFWYQQALGQGPEFLTYFQNEAQLDKSGLPSDRFFAERPEGSVSTLKIQRTQQEDSAVYLCASSADRDTMTQYFGPGTRLLVL.

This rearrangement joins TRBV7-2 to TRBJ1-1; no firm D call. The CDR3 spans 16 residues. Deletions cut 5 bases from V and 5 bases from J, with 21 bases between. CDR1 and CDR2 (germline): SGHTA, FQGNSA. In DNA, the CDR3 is TGTGCCAGCAGCCCCAGAGGGAGGGTGCGATTTACTGAAGCTTTCTTT. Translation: CASSPRGRVRFTEAFF. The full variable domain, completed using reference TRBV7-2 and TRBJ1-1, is GAGVSQSPSNKVTEKGKDVELRCDPISGHTALYWYRQSLGQGLEFLIYFQGNSAPDKSGLPSDRFSAERTGGSVSTLTIQRTQQEDSAVYLCASSPRGRVRFTEAFFGQGTRLTVV.

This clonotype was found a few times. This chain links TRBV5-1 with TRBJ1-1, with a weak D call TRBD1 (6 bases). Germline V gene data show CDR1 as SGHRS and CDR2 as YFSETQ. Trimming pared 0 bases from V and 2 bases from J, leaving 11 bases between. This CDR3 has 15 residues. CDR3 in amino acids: CASSLASDRNTEAFF. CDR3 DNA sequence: TGCGCCAGCAGCTTGGCGTCGGACAGAAACACTGAAGCTTTCTTT.

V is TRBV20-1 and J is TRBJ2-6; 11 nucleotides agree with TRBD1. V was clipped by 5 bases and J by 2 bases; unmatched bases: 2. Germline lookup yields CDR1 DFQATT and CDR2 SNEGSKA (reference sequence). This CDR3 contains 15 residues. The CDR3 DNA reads TGCAGTGCTCGGGGACAGGGGGCTGGGGCCAACGTCCTGACTTTC. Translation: CSARGQGAGANVLTF.

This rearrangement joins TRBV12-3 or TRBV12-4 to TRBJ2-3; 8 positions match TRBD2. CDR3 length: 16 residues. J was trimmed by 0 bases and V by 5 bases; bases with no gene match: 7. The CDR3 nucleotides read TGTGCCAGCAGTCGAGAAGCGGGGGCTAGCACAGATACGCAGTATTTT. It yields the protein CASSREAGASTDTQYF.

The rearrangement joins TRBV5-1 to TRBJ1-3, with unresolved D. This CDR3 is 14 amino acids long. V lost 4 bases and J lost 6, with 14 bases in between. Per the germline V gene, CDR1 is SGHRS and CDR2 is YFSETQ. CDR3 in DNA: TGCGCCAGCAGCCTTGGGTACGGTGAAAACACCATATATTTT. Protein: CASSLGYGENTIYF.

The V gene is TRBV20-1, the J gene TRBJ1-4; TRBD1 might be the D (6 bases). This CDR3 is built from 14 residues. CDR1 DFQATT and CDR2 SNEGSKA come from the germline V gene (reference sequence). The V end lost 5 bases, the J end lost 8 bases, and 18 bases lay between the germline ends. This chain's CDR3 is CSAGGTGIGEKLFF. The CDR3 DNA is TGCAGTGCTGGAGGAACAGGGATTGGGGAAAAACTGTTTTTT.

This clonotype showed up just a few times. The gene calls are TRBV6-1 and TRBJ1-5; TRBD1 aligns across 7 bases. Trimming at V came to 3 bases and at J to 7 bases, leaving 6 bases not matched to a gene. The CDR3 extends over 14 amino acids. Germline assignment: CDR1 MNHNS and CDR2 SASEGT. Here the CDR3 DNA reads TGTGCCAGCAGTGAGACAGGGAAAGGACAGCCCCAGCATTTT. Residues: CASSETGKGQPQHF.

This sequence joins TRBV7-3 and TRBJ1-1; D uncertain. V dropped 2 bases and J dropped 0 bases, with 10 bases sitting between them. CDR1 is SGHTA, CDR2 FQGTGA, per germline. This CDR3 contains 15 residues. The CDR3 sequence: CASSLDPGMNTEAFF. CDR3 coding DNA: TGTGCCAGCAGCTTAGATCCGGGAATGAACACTGAAGCTTTCTTT.

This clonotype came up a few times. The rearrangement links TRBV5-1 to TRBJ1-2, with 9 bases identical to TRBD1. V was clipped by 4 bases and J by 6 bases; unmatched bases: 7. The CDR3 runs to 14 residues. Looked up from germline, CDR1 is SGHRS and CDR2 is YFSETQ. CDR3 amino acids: CASSLKGQGHGYTF. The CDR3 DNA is TGCGCCAGCAGCCTGAAAGGACAGGGGCATGGCTACACCTTC.

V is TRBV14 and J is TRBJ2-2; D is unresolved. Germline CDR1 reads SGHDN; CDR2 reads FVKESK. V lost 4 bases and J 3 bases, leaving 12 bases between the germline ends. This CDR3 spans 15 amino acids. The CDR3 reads CASSRRRSDTGELFF. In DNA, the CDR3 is TGTGCCAGCAGCCGGCGTCGTAGTGACACCGGGGAGCTGTTTTTT. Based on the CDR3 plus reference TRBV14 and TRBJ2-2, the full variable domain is EAGVTQFPSHSVIEKGQTVTLRCDPISGHDNLYWYRRVMGKEIKFLLHFVKESKQDESGMPNNRFLAERTGGTYSTLKVQPAELEDSGVYFCASSRRRSDTGELFFGEGSRLTVL.

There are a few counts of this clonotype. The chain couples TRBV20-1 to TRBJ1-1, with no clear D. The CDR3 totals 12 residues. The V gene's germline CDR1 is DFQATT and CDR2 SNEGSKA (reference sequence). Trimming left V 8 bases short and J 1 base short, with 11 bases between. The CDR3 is CSLGSENTEAFF. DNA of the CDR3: TGCAGTTTAGGGAGTGAGAACACTGAAGCTTTCTTT.

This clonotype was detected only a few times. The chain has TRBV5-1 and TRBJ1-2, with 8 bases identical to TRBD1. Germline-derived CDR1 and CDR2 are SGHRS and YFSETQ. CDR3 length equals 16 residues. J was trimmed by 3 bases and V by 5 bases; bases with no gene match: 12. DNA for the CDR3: TGCGCCAGCAGTGAAACTCCGGGACAGGCGTACTATGGCTACACCTTC. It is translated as CASSETPGQAYYGYTF.